The present T cell receptor beta chain was sequenced within a study of shared clonotypes between healthy human individuals (dated by TCRdb to between 2020 and 2021). Looking at the study overall: A few men and two women, aged 18 to 49 years, made up the cohort. Blood TCR repertoires of a handful of healthy adults were deeply sequenced to estimate repertoire size and the extent of clonotype sharing between individuals. Per donor, leukapheresis produced somewhere between about 0.9 and 9.5 billion PBMCs. To increase sequencing depth and limit assay-specific biases, TCR repertoire library preparation and sequencing were carried out by different laboratories using diverse techniques. For each donor, CD4 naive and CD4 memory were each run on three plates, CD8 naive on two plates, and CD8 memory on one plate. The full study reports these points: Sharing across several donors was observed for around 5% of naive CD4, over 3% of naive CD8, about 2.3% of memory CD4, and around 0.4% of memory CD8 clonotypes. Incomplete sequencing was indicated by rarefaction of sorted-subset datasets, despite the large sequencing depth. Compared with non-shared clonotypes, the clonotypes found in all four sorted-subset donors had higher generation probabilities. Pairwise subsampling led to the expectation that sequencing depth would affect the degree of clonotype sharing among donors. Naive subsets generally had larger estimated clonotype richness than memory subsets. Because the study included only a small number of donors, the genetic and exposure-history diversity represented was limited. Sampling was limited to blood, and TCR repertoires in tissue likely differ from TCR repertoires in blood.

Healthy HIV-negative adults with no recently reported acute infections or vaccinations were included as donors. Only Caucasian adults living in Nashville, Tennessee, USA were represented among the donors. CD8 memory samples combined magnetically selected CD45RO+ cells with CCR7-negative CD45RA+ effector memory (TemRA) cells. After blood collection by leukapheresis, PBMCs were isolated using Ficoll-Histopaque density gradient centrifugation and then cryopreserved in the vapor phase of liquid nitrogen. Analytical flow cytometry was used to check the purity and quantity of each magnetically sorted T cell population. Each sorted fraction had its genomic DNA isolated and then quantified by UV absorbance on a Nanodrop 2000c. TCR CDR3 regions were amplified from genomic DNA by multiplex PCR using the deep immunoSEQ assay. Genomic DNA extracted from each cell subset was distributed evenly over all wells of several immunoSEQ 96-well plates, and each plate served as one replicate. Each replicate PCR for sorted subsets received 200 ng genomic DNA, equal to roughly 29,000 T cell genomes. The purified libraries were quantified using a Qubit 3.0 fluorometer, sized with a Bioanalyzer 2100, and then quantified again using the KAPA Library Quantification kit. Every immunoSEQ 96-well plate was sequenced on a separate single-read 150-cycle Illumina NextSeq 550 flow cell. Per the source publication's procedure: Because only junctional sequences without quality scores were contained in the immunoSEQ output, filtering matching that applied to full-length reads could not be performed. Sequences were annotated with PyIR, a Python wrapper for IgBLAST v1.9, and V/J genes and CDR3 were assigned using IMGT germline references. Reads with weak V/J assignments (E-value above 1e-6), missing CDR3, stop codons, out-of-frame junctions, or ambiguous translated residues were removed. V3J clonotypes were defined by identical inferred V gene, J gene, and CDR3 amino acid sequence. To compute the percentage overlap between repertoires, the number of shared unique clonotypes was divided by the size of the smaller repertoire. Repertoire richness was assessed with RTK rarefaction, the Chao1 estimator, and Recon v2.1 estimates of unobserved clonotypes. Generation probabilities for all TCRbeta clonotypes obtained by the gDNA method from a handful of donors were computed using OLGA. In TCRdb, the immuneACCESS table is reduced to in-frame sequences with V and J assigned. These tables do not hold every clone; where another copy was compared, an unresolved V gene accounts for under half, and the others remain unexplained. V, J and clone size reflect that table, while D and trimming were determined from the DNA. The sample includes roughly 86,000 clones, with 68% observed a single time. 50% of the sample rests with the top ten.

About this clone: Its specific antigen is unknown. No base qualities exist here, and no much larger clone lies one base off it.

Sequenced sample: memory CD8+ T cells sorted from blood. The cell subset or site label, as the study defines it: CD45RO+ cells pooled with CCR7-negative TemRA cells. This clonotype was obtained from a man younger than 40 in good health.

The DNA reads as follows: TGCGCCAGCAGCCCCTGGACAGGCGGTAATGAAAAACTGTTTTTT. It is translated as CASSPWTGGNEKLFF. The chain is made from TRBV5-1 and TRBJ1-4; 7 bases in the middle match TRBD1. V trim: 4 bases; J trim: 4 bases; unmatched bases: 7. The CDR3 spans 15 residues, from the cysteine through the phenylalanine. Only the CDR3 DNA is retained, 45 bases long and in frame from the first base. CDR1 and CDR2 are drawn from the germline V gene: SGHRS, YFSETQ.